This record covers a single TCR beta chain. What it binds is unknown. The sample is drawn from a study of T cells after yellow fever vaccination. Study-level results: Most primary-vaccination clones reappeared after the booster (approximately 97% CD4, roughly 90% CD8). Overlap between CD4 and CD8 compartments was detected for a small share of clonotypes.

Template switching with 5'RACE generated the TCR cDNA and added a universal primer site and UMIs. One entry per CDR3 protein, called by TCRdb with MiXCR from the 5' RACE reads. The sample holds hundreds of thousands of distinct CDR3 sequences, approximately 13% seen once. The sequencing here drew on PBMCs, taken on the day of the yellow fever booster vaccination. The sequence was collected from a man in his thirties or forties who received the YFV17D yellow fever vaccine.

CDR3: CATSPGTTVDEQFF. The CDR3 DNA reads as TGTGCCACCAGTCCCGGGACTACGGTGGATGAGCAGTTCTTC. The rearrangement links TRBV24-1 to TRBJ2-1; 7 bases fit TRBD2. Trimming took 6 bases from V and 8 from J; bases not matched to a gene: 9. Germline V gene sequence: CDR1 KGHDR, CDR2 SFDVKD. There are 14 residues in the CDR3.